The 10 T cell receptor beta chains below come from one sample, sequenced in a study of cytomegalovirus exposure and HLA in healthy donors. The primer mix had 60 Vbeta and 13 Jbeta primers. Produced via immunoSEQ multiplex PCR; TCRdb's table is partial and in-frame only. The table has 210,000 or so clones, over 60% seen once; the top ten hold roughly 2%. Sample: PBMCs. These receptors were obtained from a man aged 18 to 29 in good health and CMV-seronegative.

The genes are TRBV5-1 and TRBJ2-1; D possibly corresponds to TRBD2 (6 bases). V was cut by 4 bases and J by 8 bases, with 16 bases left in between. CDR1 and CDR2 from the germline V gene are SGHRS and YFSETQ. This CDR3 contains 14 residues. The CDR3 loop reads CASSRGDWADEQFF. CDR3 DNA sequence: TGCGCCAGCAGCCGCGGGGACTGGGCCGATGAGCAGTTCTTC.

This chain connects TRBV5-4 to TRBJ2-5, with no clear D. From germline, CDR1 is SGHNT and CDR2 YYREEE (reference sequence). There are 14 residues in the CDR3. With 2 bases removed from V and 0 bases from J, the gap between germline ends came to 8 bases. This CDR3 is CASSFRSHQETQYF. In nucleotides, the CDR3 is TGTGCCAGCAGCTTTCGGTCACACCAAGAGACCCAGTACTTC. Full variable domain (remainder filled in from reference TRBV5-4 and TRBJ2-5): ETGVTQSPTHLIKTRGQQVTLRCSSQSGHNTVSWYQQALGQGPQFIFQYYREEENGRGNFPPRFSGLQFPNYSSELNVNALELDDSALYLCASSFRSHQETQYFGPGTRLLVL.

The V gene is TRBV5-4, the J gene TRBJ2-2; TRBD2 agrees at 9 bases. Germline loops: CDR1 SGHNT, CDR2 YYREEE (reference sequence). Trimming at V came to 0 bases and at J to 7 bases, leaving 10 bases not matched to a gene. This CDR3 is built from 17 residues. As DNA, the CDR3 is TGTGCCAGCAGCTTGGGAGGGGCTAGCGGGACGGTCGGGGAGCTGTTTTTT. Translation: CASSLGGASGTVGELFF.

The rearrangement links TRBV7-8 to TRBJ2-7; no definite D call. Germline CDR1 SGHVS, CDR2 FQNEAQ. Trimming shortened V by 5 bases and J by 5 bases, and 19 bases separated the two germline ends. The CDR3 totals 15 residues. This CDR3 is CASSLSNAPADEQYF. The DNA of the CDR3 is TGTGCCAGCAGCCTCAGCAATGCCCCGGCGGACGAGCAGTACTTC.

CDR3 residues: CASSWRTGATMNTEAFF. The CDR3 DNA reads TGTGCCAGCAGTTGGAGGACAGGGGCGACCATGAACACTGAAGCTTTCTTT. The gene calls are TRBV27 and TRBJ1-1; TRBD1 aligns across 9 bases. The CDR3 is made up of 17 amino acids. V lost 4 bases to trimming and J lost 0 bases; unmatched junction nucleotides: 9. Germline CDR1 reads MNHEY; CDR2 reads SMNVEV (reference sequence).

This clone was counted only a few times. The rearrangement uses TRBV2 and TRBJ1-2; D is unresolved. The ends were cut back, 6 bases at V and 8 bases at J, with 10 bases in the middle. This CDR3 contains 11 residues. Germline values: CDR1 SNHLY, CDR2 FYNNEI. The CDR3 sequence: CASSAEVGYTF. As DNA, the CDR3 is TGTGCCAGCAGCGCAGAGGTGGGCTACACCTTC.

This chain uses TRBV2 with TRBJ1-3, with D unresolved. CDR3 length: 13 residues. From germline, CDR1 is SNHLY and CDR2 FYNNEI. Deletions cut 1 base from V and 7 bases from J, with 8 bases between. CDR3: CASSEDGLNTIYF. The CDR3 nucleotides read TGTGCCAGCAGTGAAGATGGGCTGAACACCATATATTTT. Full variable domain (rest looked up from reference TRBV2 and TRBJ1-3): EPEVTQTPSHQVTQMGQEVILRCVPISNHLYFYWYRQILGQKVEFLVSFYNNEISEKSEIFDDQFSVERPDGSNFTLKIRSTKLEDSAMYFCASSEDGLNTIYFGEGSWLTVV.

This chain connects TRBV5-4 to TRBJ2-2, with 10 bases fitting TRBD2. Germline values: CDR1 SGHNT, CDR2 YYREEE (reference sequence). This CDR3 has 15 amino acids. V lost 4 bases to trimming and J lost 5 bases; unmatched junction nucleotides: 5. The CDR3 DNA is TGTGCCAGCAGCCCTCGGACTAGCGGTACCGGGGAGCTGTTTTTT. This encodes CASSPRTSGTGELFF.

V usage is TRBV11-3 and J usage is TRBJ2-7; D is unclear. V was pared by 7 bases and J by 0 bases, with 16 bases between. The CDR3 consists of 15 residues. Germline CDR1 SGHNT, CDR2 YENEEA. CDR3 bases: TGTGCCAGCACCTATACAACAGAACCCTCCTACGAGCAGTACTTC. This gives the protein CASTYTTEPSYEQYF.

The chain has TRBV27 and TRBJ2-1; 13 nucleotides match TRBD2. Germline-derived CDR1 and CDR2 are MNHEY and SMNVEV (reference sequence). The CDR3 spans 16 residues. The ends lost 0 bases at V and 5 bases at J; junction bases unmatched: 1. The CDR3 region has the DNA TGTGCCAGCAGTTTATCTGGACTAGCGGGAGACAATGAGCAGTTCTTC. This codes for CASSLSGLAGDNEQFF.